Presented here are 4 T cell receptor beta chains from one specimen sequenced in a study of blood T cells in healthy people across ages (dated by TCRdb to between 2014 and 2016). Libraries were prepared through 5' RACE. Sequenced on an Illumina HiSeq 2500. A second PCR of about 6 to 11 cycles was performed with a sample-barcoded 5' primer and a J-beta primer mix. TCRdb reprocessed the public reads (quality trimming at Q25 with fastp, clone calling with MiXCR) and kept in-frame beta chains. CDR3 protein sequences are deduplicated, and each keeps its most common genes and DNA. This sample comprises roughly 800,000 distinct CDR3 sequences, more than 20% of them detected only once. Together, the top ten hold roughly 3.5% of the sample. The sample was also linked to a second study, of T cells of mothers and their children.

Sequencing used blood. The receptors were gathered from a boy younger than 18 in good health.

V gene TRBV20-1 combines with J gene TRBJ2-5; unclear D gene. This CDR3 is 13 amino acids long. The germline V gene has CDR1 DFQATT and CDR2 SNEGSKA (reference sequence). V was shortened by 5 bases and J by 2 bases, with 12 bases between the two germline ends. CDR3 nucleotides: TGCAGTGCTCGTACATGGGAACAAGAGACCCAGTACTTC. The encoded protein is CSARTWEQETQYF.

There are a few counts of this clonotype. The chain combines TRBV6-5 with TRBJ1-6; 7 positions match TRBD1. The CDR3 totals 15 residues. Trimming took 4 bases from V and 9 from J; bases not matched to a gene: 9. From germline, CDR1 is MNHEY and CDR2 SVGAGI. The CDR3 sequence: CASSSVDRVGSPLHF. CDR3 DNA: TGTGCCAGCAGTTCAGTTGACAGGGTGGGTTCACCCCTCCACTTT.

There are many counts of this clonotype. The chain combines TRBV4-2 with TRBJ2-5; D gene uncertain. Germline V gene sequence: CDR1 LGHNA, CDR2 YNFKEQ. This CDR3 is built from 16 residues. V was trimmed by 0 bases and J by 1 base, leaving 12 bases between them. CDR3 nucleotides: TGTGCCAGCAGCCAAGAGCTCTACCAGACCCAAGAGACCCAGTACTTC. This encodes CASSQELYQTQETQYF.

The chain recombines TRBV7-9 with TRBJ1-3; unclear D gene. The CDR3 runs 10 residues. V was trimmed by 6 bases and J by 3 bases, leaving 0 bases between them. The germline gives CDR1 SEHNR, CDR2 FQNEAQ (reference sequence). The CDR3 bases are TGTGCCAGCAGTGGAAACACCATATATTTT. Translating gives CASSGNTIYF.